What follows is one T cell receptor beta chain and its context. The specificity of this receptor is unknown. No much larger clone exists at a distance of one base, and base qualities are not known. The collaborating institutions used their own protocols to collect whole blood in K2EDTA tubes. For TCRbeta analysis, collaborators shipped samples as frozen whole blood, isolated PBMCs, or DNA extracted from either of those sample types. These data belong to a study of blood T cell repertoires in COVID-19 (dated by TCRdb to 2020 to 2022). A note on the overall study: Samples covering the acute and convalescent phases of COVID-19 were provided by collaborators in the United States, Italy and Spain. The material from the prospective study consisted of cDNA or gDNA derived from T cells, B-cell-depleted T cells, or PBMCs. Where available, HLA class I and class II types were obtained from metadata supplied by the sample provider rather than from assay-based typing. A freely available public database, intended as a resource for researchers studying the immune response to SARS-CoV-2, is where the repertoires were released. Sample metadata almost always included a de-identified subject ID, COVID-19 status, age in years and sex. Samples came from the ongoing ImmuneRACE study (first 160 participants) plus 1,254 subjects from 6 global collaborators. The dataset comprised deeply sampled blood TCRbeta repertoires from subjects exposed to, actively infected with, or recovered from COVID-19.

The research as a whole found: The quantity of clinical and demographic metadata differed by source and by participant and was supplied without curation.

The immunoSEQ Assay, a bias-controlled multiplex PCR, was used to amplify TCRbeta CDR3 regions from genomic DNA. Per the original workflow: Within the assay, amplification of reference gene primers was used to estimate how many nucleated cells each sample contained. Sequence reads were collapsed and filtered to measure the absolute abundance of every unique TCRbeta CDR3 rearrangement. For each sample, productive Simpson clonality was calculated as the square root of Simpson's diversity index over productive rearrangements. This is the immuneACCESS table as TCRdb keeps it, with only in-frame sequences that have V and J called. A part of the clones is gone; compared with another copy, unresolved V genes explain less than half, and the rest is unexplained. Clone size and V and J calls were adopted from that table, with D and trimming inferred from the DNA. In all, the sample holds 25,000 to 35,000 clones, and about 84% of those were seen once. The top ten clones comprise 40% to 50% of the sample.

This TCR derives from a woman at least 80 years old with acute or convalescent COVID-19. Sequenced material: peripheral blood.

The nucleotide sequence reads as follows: TGTGCCAGCAGCTTAGTCCCGGGACATACTGGAAACACCATATATTTT. Translated, it gives CASSLVPGHTGNTIYF. The chain is assembled from TRBV11-2 and TRBJ1-3; D gene: possibly TRBD1, on 6 matching bases. Measured from the cysteine to the phenylalanine, the CDR3 is 16 residues long. CDR3 DNA only is kept here, 48 bases in frame from base 1. CDR1 SGHAT and CDR2 FQNNGV are derived from the germline V gene. V lost 1 base and J lost 2 bases; the stretch between them is 12 bases long.